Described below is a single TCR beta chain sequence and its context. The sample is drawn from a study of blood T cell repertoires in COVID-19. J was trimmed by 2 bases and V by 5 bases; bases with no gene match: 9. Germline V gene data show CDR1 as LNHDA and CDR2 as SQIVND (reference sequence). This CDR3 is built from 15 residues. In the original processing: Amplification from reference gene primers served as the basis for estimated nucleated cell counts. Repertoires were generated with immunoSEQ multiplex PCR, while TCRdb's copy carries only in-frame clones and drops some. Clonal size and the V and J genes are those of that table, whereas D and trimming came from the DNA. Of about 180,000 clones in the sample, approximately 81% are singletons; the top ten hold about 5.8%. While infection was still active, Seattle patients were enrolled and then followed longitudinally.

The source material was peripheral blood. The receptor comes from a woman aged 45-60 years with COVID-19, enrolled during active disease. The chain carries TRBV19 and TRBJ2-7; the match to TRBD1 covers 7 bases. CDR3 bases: TGTGCCAGTAGTTCCGGGACAGCCGACACCTACGAGCAGTACTTC. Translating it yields CASSSGTADTYEQYF.